The rows below give T cell receptor beta chains drawn from one sample of a study of identifying expanded T cells in peripheral blood. Clones were sequenced by immunoSEQ multiplex PCR, and TCRdb holds only the in-frame ones, with some missing. The data show more than 75,000 clones, approximately 83% seen once. Sequenced input: blood. Every receptor here comes from a person aged 18 to 75 in good health. The CDR3 runs from the conserved cysteine through the conserved F or W. The order of the fields is V gene, clone size, J gene, D gene, CDR3 protein, CDR3 DNA. D genes are given only for firm matches. Only some rows state a clone size, as once, few, many or a class for expanded clones.

V gene: TRBV4-3
clone size: NA
J gene: TRBJ2-5
D gene: NA
CDR3 protein: CASSQDTRGRGETQYF
CDR3 DNA: TGCGCCAGCAGCCAAGATACCCGGGGGCGTGGAGAGACCCAGTACTTC

V gene: TRBV6-5
clone size: NA
J gene: TRBJ1-2
D gene: NA
CDR3 protein: CASSPPGQYGYTF
CDR3 DNA: TGTGCCAGCAGCCCACCAGGGCAGTATGGCTACACCTTC

V gene: TRBV4-1
clone size: NA
J gene: TRBJ1-3
D gene: NA
CDR3 protein: CASSQEGAGVDTIYF
CDR3 DNA: TGCGCCAGCAGCCAAGAAGGGGCAGGGGTGGACACCATATATTTT

V gene: TRBV25-1
clone size: NA
J gene: TRBJ1-3
D gene: NA
CDR3 protein: CASSEERPFTGNTIYF
CDR3 DNA: TGTGCCAGCAGTGAAGAGAGACCCTTCACTGGAAACACCATATATTTT

V gene: TRBV9
clone size: NA
J gene: TRBJ2-5
D gene: NA
CDR3 protein: CASSVGWGTPQETQYF
CDR3 DNA: TGTGCCAGCAGCGTTGGTTGGGGGACCCCACAAGAGACCCAGTACTTC

V gene: TRBV7-2
clone size: NA
J gene: TRBJ1-5
D gene: NA
CDR3 protein: CASSLGWGQGRGNQPQHF
CDR3 DNA: TGTGCCAGCAGCTTAGGATGGGGGCAGGGTAGGGGTAATCAGCCCCAGCATTTT

V gene: TRBV25-1
clone size: NA
J gene: TRBJ2-7
D gene: TRBD1
CDR3 protein: CATADRLSYEQYF
CDR3 DNA: TGTGCCACCGCGGACAGGCTATCCTACGAGCAGTACTTC

V gene: TRBV19
clone size: NA
J gene: TRBJ1-1
D gene: NA
CDR3 protein: CASSGVMNTEAFF
CDR3 DNA: TGTGCCAGTAGCGGGGTCATGAACACTGAAGCTTTCTTT

V gene: TRBV4-1
clone size: NA
J gene: TRBJ1-1
D gene: TRBD1
CDR3 protein: CASSQDQGDTEAFF
CDR3 DNA: TGCGCCAGCAGCCAAGATCAGGGGGACACTGAAGCTTTCTTT

V gene: TRBV5-1
clone size: NA
J gene: TRBJ1-1
D gene: NA
CDR3 protein: CASSGQVTGNTEAFF
CDR3 DNA: TGCGCCAGCAGCGGTCAGGTGACAGGAAACACTGAAGCTTTCTTT

V gene: TRBV5-1
clone size: NA
J gene: TRBJ1-6
D gene: TRBD1
CDR3 protein: CASSLTRDRGTSPLHF
CDR3 DNA: TGCGCCAGCAGCTTAACCCGGGACAGGGGTACTTCACCCCTCCACTTT

V gene: TRBV2
clone size: NA
J gene: TRBJ1-5
D gene: NA
CDR3 protein: CASRFGDTSNQPQHF
CDR3 DNA: TGTGCCAGCAGGTTTGGGGACACTAGCAATCAGCCCCAGCATTTT

V gene: TRBV5-4
clone size: NA
J gene: TRBJ1-1
D gene: TRBD1
CDR3 protein: CASSWEQGFEAFF
CDR3 DNA: TGTGCCAGCAGCTGGGAACAGGGGTTTGAAGCTTTCTTT

V gene: TRBV7-9
clone size: NA
J gene: TRBJ1-6
D gene: NA
CDR3 protein: CASSPGRGVSPLHF
CDR3 DNA: TGTGCCAGCAGCCCCGGTCGGGGGGTTTCACCCCTCCACTTT

V gene: TRBV6-6
clone size: NA
J gene: TRBJ2-5
D gene: TRBD1
CDR3 protein: CASSKSRTGEGTQYF
CDR3 DNA: TGTGCCAGCAGTAAATCCCGGACAGGGGAGGGGACCCAGTACTTC

V gene: TRBV5-4
clone size: NA
J gene: TRBJ2-5
D gene: TRBD1
CDR3 protein: CASTWGQQETQYF
CDR3 DNA: TGTGCCAGCACCTGGGGACAGCAAGAGACCCAGTACTTC

V gene: TRBV29-1
clone size: NA
J gene: TRBJ2-7
D gene: TRBD1
CDR3 protein: CSVVDRGLGQYF
CDR3 DNA: TGCAGCGTTGTCGACAGGGGTTTAGGGCAGTACTTC

V gene: TRBV15
clone size: NA
J gene: TRBJ2-3
D gene: NA
CDR3 protein: CATSRDAGADTQYF
CDR3 DNA: TGTGCCACCAGCAGAGATGCGGGTGCAGATACGCAGTATTTT

V gene: TRBV11-2
clone size: NA
J gene: TRBJ2-1
D gene: NA
CDR3 protein: CASSRDEIVEQFF
CDR3 DNA: TGTGCCAGCAGCCGGGACGAGATTGTTGAGCAGTTCTTC

V gene: TRBV5-6
clone size: NA
J gene: TRBJ1-2
D gene: TRBD1
CDR3 protein: CASSLGRGDGYTF
CDR3 DNA: TGTGCCAGCAGCTTGGGCAGGGGGGATGGCTACACCTTC

V gene: TRBV6-1
clone size: NA
J gene: TRBJ1-1
D gene: NA
CDR3 protein: CASSDPPEAFF
CDR3 DNA: TGTGCCAGCAGTGATCCCCCGGAAGCTTTCTTT

V gene: TRBV7-9
clone size: NA
J gene: TRBJ2-7
D gene: NA
CDR3 protein: CASSQSTGTFGYEQYF
CDR3 DNA: TGTGCCAGCAGCCAGTCAACCGGGACGTTCGGATACGAGCAGTACTTC

V gene: TRBV6-5
clone size: NA
J gene: TRBJ1-1
D gene: NA
CDR3 protein: CASSLGGAAFF
CDR3 DNA: TGTGCCAGCAGCCTGGGCGGGGCAGCTTTCTTT

V gene: TRBV5-4
clone size: NA
J gene: TRBJ1-2
D gene: TRBD1
CDR3 protein: CASSPGQALYGYTF
CDR3 DNA: TGTGCCAGCAGCCCCGGACAGGCGCTCTATGGCTACACCTTC

V gene: TRBV7-6
clone size: NA
J gene: TRBJ1-4
D gene: NA
CDR3 protein: CASSLNQGRSEKLFF
CDR3 DNA: TGTGCCAGCAGCTTAAATCAGGGAAGGAGTGAAAAACTGTTTTTT

V gene: TRBV7-2
clone size: NA
J gene: TRBJ2-1
D gene: TRBD2
CDR3 protein: CASSLRGGEQFF
CDR3 DNA: TGTGCCAGCAGCCTCCGGGGGGGTGAGCAGTTCTTC

V gene: TRBV7-9
clone size: NA
J gene: TRBJ2-2
D gene: NA
CDR3 protein: CASSLAIPRGTGELFF
CDR3 DNA: TGTGCCAGCAGCTTAGCAATCCCGAGGGGCACCGGGGAGCTGTTTTTT

V gene: TRBV19
clone size: NA
J gene: TRBJ1-2
D gene: NA
CDR3 protein: CASSKQGNYGYTF
CDR3 DNA: TGTGCCAGTAGTAAACAGGGAAACTATGGCTACACCTTC

V gene: TRBV15
clone size: NA
J gene: TRBJ1-2
D gene: TRBD1
CDR3 protein: CATSRGIPGGAYYGYTF
CDR3 DNA: TGTGCCACCAGCAGAGGGATCCCAGGGGGGGCCTACTATGGCTACACCTTC

V gene: TRBV20-1
clone size: NA
J gene: TRBJ1-2
D gene: NA
CDR3 protein: CSATTTDGYTF
CDR3 DNA: TGCAGTGCCACAACGACAGATGGCTACACCTTC

V gene: TRBV30
clone size: NA
J gene: TRBJ2-7
D gene: TRBD1
CDR3 protein: CAWSPDRTGTVRPYEQYF
CDR3 DNA: TGTGCCTGGAGCCCCGACCGCACCGGGACAGTTCGTCCCTACGAGCAGTACTTC

V gene: TRBV6-4
clone size: NA
J gene: TRBJ1-2
D gene: TRBD1
CDR3 protein: CASSEQGPNYGYTF
CDR3 DNA: TGTGCCAGCAGTGAACAGGGGCCGAACTATGGCTACACCTTC

V gene: TRBV6-1
clone size: NA
J gene: TRBJ2-7
D gene: NA
CDR3 protein: CASTKTGAGEWEQYF
CDR3 DNA: TGTGCCAGCACTAAAACCGGGGCAGGGGAGTGGGAGCAGTACTTC

V gene: TRBV5-8
clone size: once
J gene: TRBJ1-5
D gene: NA
CDR3 protein: CASNSGASGNQPQHF
CDR3 DNA: TGTGCCAGCAACTCGGGGGCGAGTGGCAATCAGCCCCAGCATTTT

V gene: TRBV7-6
clone size: NA
J gene: TRBJ2-3
D gene: TRBD1
CDR3 protein: CASSLGGGQGEDTQYF
CDR3 DNA: TGTGCCAGCAGCTTAGGGGGCGGACAGGGTGAAGATACGCAGTATTTT

V gene: TRBV7-2
clone size: NA
J gene: TRBJ1-1
D gene: NA
CDR3 protein: CASSLGSRLVNTEAFF
CDR3 DNA: TGTGCCAGCAGCTTAGGCTCAAGGCTAGTGAACACTGAAGCTTTCTTT

V gene: TRBV13
clone size: once
J gene: TRBJ2-2
D gene: TRBD1
CDR3 protein: CASSPDRGRGELFF
CDR3 DNA: TGTGCCAGCAGCCCAGACAGGGGGCGAGGGGAGCTGTTTTTT

V gene: TRBV6-6
clone size: NA
J gene: TRBJ2-1
D gene: NA
CDR3 protein: CASRTTLDFYNEQFF
CDR3 DNA: TGTGCCAGCAGGACCACACTGGATTTCTACAATGAGCAGTTCTTC

V gene: TRBV19
clone size: NA
J gene: TRBJ1-1
D gene: TRBD1
CDR3 protein: CASSGRGQHTEAFF
CDR3 DNA: TGTGCCAGTAGTGGCAGGGGGCAGCACACTGAAGCTTTCTTT

V gene: TRBV5-1
clone size: NA
J gene: TRBJ1-4
D gene: NA
CDR3 protein: CASSSIGTQKLFF
CDR3 DNA: TGCGCCAGCAGCTCGATCGGGACCCAAAAACTGTTTTTT

V gene: TRBV11-3
clone size: NA
J gene: TRBJ2-5
D gene: TRBD1
CDR3 protein: CATLDRASETQYF
CDR3 DNA: TGTGCCACCCTAGACAGGGCCTCGGAGACCCAGTACTTC

V gene: TRBV5-1
clone size: NA
J gene: TRBJ1-4
D gene: TRBD1
CDR3 protein: CASSSGDSGEKLFF
CDR3 DNA: TGCGCCAGCTCATCCGGGGACAGTGGGGAAAAACTGTTTTTT

V gene: TRBV25-1
clone size: NA
J gene: TRBJ2-7
D gene: TRBD1
CDR3 protein: CASGQGTGNEQYF
CDR3 DNA: TGTGCCAGCGGTCAGGGGACAGGGAACGAGCAGTACTTC

V gene: TRBV13
clone size: NA
J gene: TRBJ2-3
D gene: TRBD2
CDR3 protein: CASSTKYGRGDTDTQYF
CDR3 DNA: TGTGCCAGCAGCACCAAATACGGGAGGGGGGACACAGATACGCAGTATTTT

V gene: TRBV7-2
clone size: NA
J gene: TRBJ1-5
D gene: TRBD1
CDR3 protein: CASSGGTGFFSNQPQHF
CDR3 DNA: TGTGCCAGCAGCGGCGGGACAGGGTTTTTTAGCAATCAGCCCCAGCATTTT

V gene: TRBV2
clone size: NA
J gene: TRBJ2-2
D gene: NA
CDR3 protein: CASNYQRNTGELFF
CDR3 DNA: TGTGCCAGCAACTACCAGCGTAACACCGGGGAGCTGTTTTTT

V gene: TRBV6-5
clone size: NA
J gene: TRBJ1-1
D gene: NA
CDR3 protein: CASIKTGGNTEAFF
CDR3 DNA: TGTGCCAGCATTAAGACAGGAGGGAACACTGAAGCTTTCTTT

V gene: TRBV27
clone size: once
J gene: TRBJ2-3
D gene: NA
CDR3 protein: CASSQPDTGDQEQYF
CDR3 DNA: TGTGCCAGCAGTCAACCGGACACGGGCGATCAAGAGCAGTATTTT

V gene: TRBV7-9
clone size: few
J gene: TRBJ1-2
D gene: TRBD1
CDR3 protein: CASSLGRGHGYGYTF
CDR3 DNA: TGTGCCAGCAGCTTAGGCAGGGGGCACGGCTATGGCTACACCTTC

V gene: TRBV6-1
clone size: NA
J gene: TRBJ1-1
D gene: NA
CDR3 protein: CASSLGGEAFF
CDR3 DNA: TGTGCCAGCAGCTTGGGGGGTGAAGCTTTCTTT

V gene: TRBV6-1
clone size: NA
J gene: TRBJ1-5
D gene: NA
CDR3 protein: CASNQGLYSNQPQHF
CDR3 DNA: TGTGCCAGCAACCAGGGCCTGTATAGCAATCAGCCCCAGCATTTT

V gene: TRBV19
clone size: few
J gene: TRBJ1-5
D gene: TRBD1
CDR3 protein: CATAGQHYQPQHF
CDR3 DNA: TGTGCCACCGCGGGACAGCACTATCAGCCCCAGCATTTT

V gene: TRBV5-5
clone size: once
J gene: TRBJ2-3
D gene: NA
CDR3 protein: CASSLGPTDTDTQYF
CDR3 DNA: TGTGCCAGCAGCTTGGGGCCGACTGACACAGATACGCAGTATTTT

V gene: TRBV28
clone size: NA
J gene: TRBJ1-4
D gene: NA
CDR3 protein: CASSPRVKSEKLFF
CDR3 DNA: TGTGCCAGCAGTCCCCGGGTGAAGAGCGAAAAACTGTTTTTT

V gene: TRBV5-1
clone size: NA
J gene: TRBJ2-3
D gene: TRBD2
CDR3 protein: CASSQTEAGGSTDTQYF
CDR3 DNA: TGCGCCAGCAGCCAGACTGAAGCGGGGGGGAGCACAGATACGCAGTATTTT

V gene: TRBV5-1
clone size: NA
J gene: TRBJ2-7
D gene: NA
CDR3 protein: CASSLWGLLAGSTYEQYF
CDR3 DNA: TGCGCCAGCAGCTTGTGGGGTCTGTTGGCAGGGTCAACCTACGAGCAGTACTTC

V gene: TRBV6-5
clone size: NA
J gene: TRBJ2-7
D gene: TRBD1
CDR3 protein: CASSYGQTGVNEQYF
CDR3 DNA: TGTGCCAGCAGTTACGGACAAACAGGGGTCAACGAGCAGTACTTC